This is a list of T cell receptor beta chains from one sample in a study of T cell clonotyping in hematopoietic cell transplantation. This table comes from immunoSEQ multiplex PCR, and its TCRdb copy is limited to in-frame clones, with some not included. The repertoire includes approximately 17,000 clones, around 60% of them detected once, and about 10% sits in the top ten. This material consisted of PBMCs, taken 30 days after allogeneic stem cell transplant. These receptors came from a male patient aged 45-59 years who had an allogeneic stem cell transplant from an unrelated donor, so T cells may come from the graft donor. Some clones in this sample may be carry-over from other donors' samples. The CDR3 runs from the conserved cysteine through the conserved F or W. A D gene is named only where the DNA matches it firmly. Only part of the rows carry a size: once, few, many, or a class if the clone is expanded.

J,size,D,V,DNA,CDR3
TRBJ1-1,.,.,TRBV6-5,TGTGCCAGCAGTTACGTATCGAACACTGAAGCTTTCTTT,CASSYVSNTEAFF
TRBJ2-7,.,.,TRBV28,TGTGCCAGCAGTTCCGGGGGGCCCTACGAGCAGTACTTC,CASSSGGPYEQYF
TRBJ2-2,.,.,TRBV6-5,TGTGCCAGTGGGGGGCTGGGGTCCGGGGAGCTGTTTTTT,CASGGLGSGELFF
TRBJ1-2,.,.,TRBV4-3,TGCGCCAGCAGCCAAGGAGTCCCAGGGGAAGGTGGCTACACCTTC,CASSQGVPGEGGYTF
TRBJ2-5,medium-sized,.,TRBV25-1,TGTGCCAGCAGTGAACGGGGTCACCAAGAGACCCAGTACTTC,CASSERGHQETQYF
TRBJ2-5,.,TRBD1,TRBV2,TGTGCCAGCATAGGGACAGGGCGGACCCAGTACTTC,CASIGTGRTQYF
TRBJ2-7,.,TRBD2,TRBV6-5,TGTGCCAGCAGTAGCGGGGTACTGTACGAGCAGTACTTC,CASSSGVLYEQYF
TRBJ2-5,.,TRBD1,TRBV25-1,TGTGCCAGCGCAAGACAGGGGCAAGAGACCCAGTACTTC,CASARQGQETQYF
TRBJ1-1,few,TRBD1,TRBV30,TGTGCCTGGGGGACAGGGACGAACACTGAAGCTTTCTTT,CAWGTGTNTEAFF
TRBJ1-1,medium-sized,.,TRBV6-1,TGTGCCAGCAGTGAGGTGTCGTACACTGAAGCTTTCTTT,CASSEVSYTEAFF
TRBJ1-4,.,.,TRBV2,TGTGCCAGCAGGGGGCGAGGGGAAAAGCTGTTTTTT,CASRGRGEKLFF
TRBJ2-3,.,.,TRBV6-5,TGTGCCAGCAGTTACTCGCCGGGACAAGGCACAGATACGCAGTATTTT,CASSYSPGQGTDTQYF
TRBJ2-2,.,.,TRBV7-2,TGTGCCAGCAGCTTTAGGGCAACCGACACCGGGGAGCTGTTTTTT,CASSFRATDTGELFF
TRBJ1-1,few,.,TRBV4-3,TGCGCCAGCAGCTGGACGATTAGGAGGGGCGGAGGGGACACTGAAGCTTTCTTT,CASSWTIRRGGGDTEAFF
TRBJ2-1,.,TRBD1,TRBV4-3,TGCGCCAGCAGCCAAGAGCAGACAGGGGGCCCTTACAATGAGCAGTTCTTC,CASSQEQTGGPYNEQFF
TRBJ1-1,.,TRBD1,TRBV29-1,TGCAGCGTTGAAGATCATCAGGGGGAGGTCACTGAAGCTTTCTTT,CSVEDHQGEVTEAFF
TRBJ1-5,few,.,TRBV19,TGTGCCAGTAGTATAGTCCCGTTTAGCAATCAGCCCCAGCATTTT,CASSIVPFSNQPQHF
TRBJ1-1,.,.,TRBV6-5,TGTGCCAGCAGTTACTCCGGGGGGAGCACTGAAGCTTTCTTT,CASSYSGGSTEAFF
TRBJ1-5,.,.,TRBV30,TGTGCCTGTAGTTCCAGGGAACTCAATCAGCCCCAGCATTTT,CACSSRELNQPQHF
TRBJ2-7,once,.,TRBV4-1,TGCGCCAGCAGCCAAGATACCGCGAGTCAGGGCTACGAGCAGTACTTC,CASSQDTASQGYEQYF
TRBJ2-2,.,.,TRBV2,TGTGCCAGCAGTGAGAGGGGTTTTAGGAACACCGGGGAGCTGTTTTTT,CASSERGFRNTGELFF
TRBJ1-1,few,TRBD1,TRBV9,TGTGCCAGCAGCGCCCAAGGGACAGCGAACACTGAAGCCTTCTTT,CASSAQGTANTEAFF
TRBJ2-7,.,.,TRBV9,TGTGCCAGCAGCCAGTGGGAACGGGACGAGCAGTACTTC,CASSQWERDEQYF
TRBJ1-3,.,.,TRBV7-2,TGTGCCAGCAGCTTAGCGGGACCGTTCTCTGGAAACACCATATATTTT,CASSLAGPFSGNTIYF
TRBJ1-6,few,.,TRBV30,TGTGCCTGGAGTGTAGGGTATGGTGTTCGGGGCTCATATAATTCACCCCTCCACTTT,CAWSVGYGVRGSYNSPLHF
TRBJ2-7,.,.,TRBV5-6,TGTGCCAGCAGCTTGTTCGGACTGTACGAGCAGTACTTC,CASSLFGLYEQYF
TRBJ1-1,large,TRBD1,TRBV29-1,TGCAGCGTTTGGGACAGCGCGGCTTTCTTT,CSVWDSAAFF
TRBJ2-7,medium-sized,TRBD1,TRBV5-6,TGTGCCAGCAGCGCTGGGGACAGGGAGCCCTACGAGCAGTACTTC,CASSAGDREPYEQYF
TRBJ1-5,.,TRBD1,TRBV6-6,TGTGCCAGCAGGGAACAGGGGGGCGGGCAGCCCCAGCATTTT,CASREQGGGQPQHF
TRBJ1-2,.,TRBD1,TRBV5-6,TGTGCCAGCAGCTACCAGACAGGGGCGTATGGCTACACCTTC,CASSYQTGAYGYTF
TRBJ2-7,few,.,TRBV27,TGTGCCAGCGCTGGGGGTTCAGTGACCTACGAGCAGTACTTC,CASAGGSVTYEQYF
TRBJ1-2,.,.,TRBV19,TGTGCCAGTAGTAACTTGGGGCCGGGCTATGGCTACACCTTC,CASSNLGPGYGYTF
TRBJ1-2,.,TRBD1,TRBV4-3,TGCGCCAGCAGCCACACAGGGGGCCATGGCTACACCTTC,CASSHTGGHGYTF
TRBJ2-1,.,.,TRBV30,TGTGCCTGGAGTGTACAGGGAGGGAACAATGAGCAGTTCTTC,CAWSVQGGNNEQFF
TRBJ1-4,.,.,TRBV27,TGTGCCAGCAGTTCAGCGGGGCTGGATGAAAAACTGTTTTTT,CASSSAGLDEKLFF
TRBJ1-6,.,.,TRBV30,TGTGCCTGGAGTGTAAGGGTTCCGCGTCTCGGAAATTCACCCCTCCACTTT,CAWSVRVPRLGNSPLHF
TRBJ1-1,.,TRBD1,TRBV29-1,TGCAGCACTCAGGGGGACTCGAACACTGAAGCTTTCTTT,CSTQGDSNTEAFF
TRBJ1-1,few,.,TRBV28,TGTGCCAGCAGTTTATTGACAGTTCAAACTGAAGCTTTCTTT,CASSLLTVQTEAFF
TRBJ1-6,.,.,TRBV30,TGTGCCGCGGGACGGAGTAATTCACCCCTCCACTTT,CAAGRSNSPLHF